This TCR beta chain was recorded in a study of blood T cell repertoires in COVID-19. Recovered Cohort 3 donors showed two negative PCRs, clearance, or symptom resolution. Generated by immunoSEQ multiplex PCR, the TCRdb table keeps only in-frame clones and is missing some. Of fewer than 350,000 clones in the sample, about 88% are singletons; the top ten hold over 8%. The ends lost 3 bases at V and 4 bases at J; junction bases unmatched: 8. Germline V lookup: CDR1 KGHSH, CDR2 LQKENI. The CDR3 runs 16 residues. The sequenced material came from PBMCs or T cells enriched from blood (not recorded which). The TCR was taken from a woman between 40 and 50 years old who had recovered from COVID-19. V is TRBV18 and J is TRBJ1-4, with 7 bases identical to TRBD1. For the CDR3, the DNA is TGTGCCAGCTCACCTGGACTGGGACAGTTTAATGAAAAACTGTTTTTT. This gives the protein CASSPGLGQFNEKLFF.